A single T cell receptor beta chain is shown here with its context. What it binds is unknown. Its ends do not fully match the called genes, so a read error is possible. Time point defined: blood 4 weeks post-SBRT, at nephrectomy. The treatment is: 15 Gy SBRT to primary tumor, nephrectomy 4 weeks later. Nephrectomy followed 15 Gy stereotactic body radiation by 4 weeks. Generated by immunoSEQ multiplex PCR, the TCRdb table keeps only in-frame clones and is missing some. Here the sample spans about 77,000 clones, approximately 87% being singletons. The record originates from a study of radiation and T cells in renal cell carcinoma. Study results and limitations: Pretreatment tumor biopsies were lacking, so baseline clonotypes are unknown.

Germline CDR1 is SGHDN and CDR2 is FVKESK. This CDR3 region has 15 residues. The sample here was blood, taken from a patient whose treatment included radiotherapy and nephrectomy. This TCR was recovered from a woman aged 55-69 years with renal cell carcinoma. V usage is TRBV14 and J usage is TRBJ1-2; 9 nucleotides agree with TRBD1. The CDR3 here is CASSQDRWTGDFFFF. The CDR3 DNA reads as TGTGCCAGCAGCCAAGATCGGTGGACAGGGGATTTCTTCTTCTTC.